Shown below are 32 T cell receptor beta chains from a single sample sequenced in a study of T cell changes during pregnancy in multiple sclerosis. Data came from immunoSEQ multiplex PCR; TCRdb stores just in-frame clones and leaves some out. The sample includes about 130,000 clones, 90% to 98% of them seen just once. Here the sequenced sample was peripheral blood, taken after pregnancy. The receptors originated from a female donor with multiple sclerosis, enrolled in a pregnancy study.

The genes are TRBV4-1 and TRBJ2-7; TRBD2 agrees at 16 bases. The CDR3 loop spans 17 amino acids. Germline V gives CDR1 MGHRA, CDR2 YSYEKL. V shed 3 bases, J shed 3 bases, and the junction held 5 bases outside the gene matches. This CDR3 is CASSQPGLAGGDYEQYF. The CDR3 DNA follows: TGCGCCAGCAGCCAGCCGGGACTAGCGGGAGGGGACTACGAGCAGTACTTC.

The gene calls are TRBV20-1 and TRBJ2-4, with D uncertain. The germline gives CDR1 DFQATT, CDR2 SNEGSKA (reference sequence). CDR3 length: 11 amino acids. Trimming took 0 bases from V and 7 from J, leaving 4 bases between them. CDR3 sequence (DNA): TGCAGTGCTAGAGATATGAACATTCAGTACTTC. This translates into CSARDMNIQYF.

The chain is built from TRBV18 and TRBJ2-1, with 10 bases aligning to TRBD1. With V trimmed by 7 bases and J by 6 bases, 6 bases remained unmatched. The CDR3 spans 14 residues. Germline loops: CDR1 KGHSH, CDR2 LQKENI. The CDR3 DNA is TGTGCCAGCTACCGGGACAGGGGAGGCAATGAGCAGTTCTTC. Its translation is CASYRDRGGNEQFF.

V is TRBV6-4 and J is TRBJ1-3; D may be TRBD1 (6 bases). This CDR3 is built from 19 residues. CDR1 MRHNA and CDR2 SNTAGT come from the germline V gene. The V and J ends lost 2 bases and 4 bases respectively, with 24 bases between them. The CDR3 bases are TGTGCCAGCAGTGACCCTCACCCGGGCAGGGGAGTGGGAGGAAACACCATATATTTT. Translating it yields CASSDPHPGRGVGGNTIYF.

CDR3 amino acids: CASSIPGQYEQYF. The CDR3 coding sequence is TGTGCCAGTAGTATTCCGGGACAGTACGAGCAGTACTTC. This chain uses TRBV19 with TRBJ2-7, with 7 bases aligning to TRBD1. The CDR3 length is 13 residues. In germline, CDR1 is LNHDA, CDR2 SQIVND (reference sequence). V shed 3 bases and J 4 bases; nucleotides not matched to a gene: 3.

This sequence joins TRBV5-4 and TRBJ2-5, with D unresolved. The CDR3 loop spans 14 amino acids. V was cut by 3 bases and J by 0 bases, with 9 bases left in between. The germline CDR1 and CDR2 sequences are SGHNT and YYREEE (reference sequence). CDR3 in DNA: TGTGCCAGCAGCTACATATCGTACCAAGAGACCCAGTACTTC. Translating it yields CASSYISYQETQYF.

The V and J genes are TRBV6-5 and TRBJ2-5; maybe TRBD1 (5 bases). Germline V CDR1 and CDR2: MNHEY, SVGAGI. CDR3 length equals 15 residues. V was clipped by 1 base and J by 7 bases, with 16 bases between them. The CDR3 region is CASSYLSTPRVTQYF. CDR3 bases: TGTGCCAGCAGTTACTTGTCGACCCCCAGGGTGACCCAGTACTTC.

CDR3 in DNA: TGTGCCAGCAGCCTAATACAGGGGAGTGGGCACACTGAAGCTTTCTTT. Amino acid sequence: CASSLIQGSGHTEAFF. The V and J genes are TRBV14 and TRBJ1-1; 7 bases fit TRBD1. The CDR3 spans 16 residues. The germline V gene encodes CDR1 SGHDN and CDR2 FVKESK. Trimming removed 4 bases from V and 3 bases from J; junction bases left unmatched: 11.

This chain connects TRBV2 to TRBJ1-1, with a tentative D call TRBD1 (5 bases). V lost 6 bases to trimming and J lost 6 bases, with 11 bases between them. The CDR3 contains 12 residues. The germline gives CDR1 SNHLY, CDR2 FYNNEI. The CDR3 here is CASSGGIPEAFF. The CDR3, as DNA: TGTGCCAGCAGCGGGGGGATTCCTGAAGCTTTCTTT.

V gene TRBV5-4 combines with J gene TRBJ2-3, with D tentatively TRBD2 (6 bases). The CDR3 runs to 14 residues. Germline assignment: CDR1 SGHNT and CDR2 YYREEE (reference sequence). With 4 bases removed from V and 0 bases from J, the gap between germline ends came to 9 bases. DNA for the CDR3: TGTGCCAGCAGCGGGGACTTAAGCACAGATACGCAGTATTTT. This encodes CASSGDLSTDTQYF.

The DNA of the CDR3 is TGTGCCAGCAGCCCTCGGGACAGGCTAAATGAGCAGTTCTTC. Its translation: CASSPRDRLNEQFF. The chain joins TRBV9 to TRBJ2-1; 8 positions match TRBD1. The CDR3 has 14 amino acids. V lost 4 bases and J lost 7; bases outside the gene matches: 7. Per germline, CDR1 SGDLS and CDR2 YYNGEE.

This chain uses TRBV6-5 with TRBJ2-5; 8 bases are shared with TRBD2. V lost 5 bases and J lost 4; bases outside the gene matches: 6. Germline CDR1 is MNHEY and CDR2 is SVGAGI. The length of the CDR3 is 14 residues. For the CDR3, the DNA is TGTGCCAGCAGTGTAGCGGGATTTGGAGAGACCCAGTACTTC. Encoded protein: CASSVAGFGETQYF.

V gene TRBV11-2 combines with J gene TRBJ2-5, with 7 positions matching TRBD1. The CDR3 loop spans 15 amino acids. The trim removed 1 base at V and 4 bases at J, leaving 6 bases unmatched. The V gene's germline CDR1 is SGHAT and CDR2 FQNNGV. This CDR3 is CASSLVPSGGETQYF. CDR3 bases: TGTGCCAGCAGCTTAGTCCCTTCAGGGGGAGAGACCCAGTACTTC.

The chain's CDR3 is CSVGTGTGGADGYTF. CDR3 DNA: TGCAGCGTTGGTACCGGGACAGGGGGCGCCGATGGCTACACCTTC. The chain uses TRBV29-1 and TRBJ1-2, with 12 bases fitting TRBD1. Germline V CDR1 and CDR2: SQVTM, ANQGSEA. V dropped 4 bases and J dropped 6; count of bases not matched to a gene: 9. CDR3 length: 15 residues.

Only one count was recorded for this clone. This rearrangement joins TRBV7-2 to TRBJ2-3; 11 bases fit TRBD2. V trimming: 4 bases; J trimming: 3 bases; junction bases outside the gene matches: 6. The CDR3 is 16 amino acids. Germline V gives CDR1 SGHTA, CDR2 FQGNSA. CDR3 sequence reads: CASSYPGLAETDTQYF. The CDR3, as DNA: TGTGCCAGCAGCTATCCGGGACTAGCGGAAACAGATACGCAGTATTTT.

This chain connects TRBV2 to TRBJ1-1; no reliable D call. The V end lost 5 bases, the J end lost 6 bases, and 10 bases lay between the germline ends. The CDR3 has 12 residues. From germline, CDR1 is SNHLY and CDR2 FYNNEI. CDR3 loop: CASSKPTPEAFF. CDR3 bases: TGTGCCAGCAGTAAACCTACCCCTGAAGCTTTCTTT.

This chain connects TRBV2 to TRBJ1-5, with D maybe TRBD1 (6 bases). The CDR3 has 17 amino acids. Germline CDR1 is SNHLY and CDR2 is FYNNEI. V lost 6 bases and J lost 0, with 18 bases in between. In nucleotides, the CDR3 is TGTGCCAGCAGAGAGGCGGCGGGGGCTTATAGCAATCAGCCCCAGCATTTT. The encoded protein is CASREAAGAYSNQPQHF.

This chain joins TRBV6-1 and TRBJ1-5; TRBD1 matches 7 bases. V gave up 3 bases and J gave up 4 bases; unmatched junction bases: 3. Germline V gene sequence: CDR1 MNHNS, CDR2 SASEGT. This CDR3 is built from 14 residues. The CDR3 coding sequence is TGTGCCAGCAGTGAGCGGGACAGAAATCAGCCCCAGCATTTT. As protein: CASSERDRNQPQHF.

The chain couples TRBV6-5 to TRBJ2-7; perhaps TRBD2 as D (6 bases). V lost 0 bases, J lost 3 bases, and 12 bases lay in between. Germline V CDR1 and CDR2: MNHEY, SVGAGI. This CDR3 spans 15 amino acids. The CDR3 reads CASSYSPGVGYEQYF. DNA for the CDR3: TGTGCCAGCAGTTACTCCCCGGGGGTTGGCTACGAGCAGTACTTC.

The chain carries TRBV5-6 and TRBJ2-1; maybe TRBD1 (6 bases). CDR1 and CDR2 from the germline V gene are SGHDT and YYEEEE. Trimming shortened V by 6 bases and J by 7 bases, and 20 bases separated the two germline ends. CDR3 length equals 15 residues. CDR3 sequence (DNA): TGTGCCAGCAATCCTTGGGGGCCCGTGTGGAATGAGCAGTTCTTC. Amino acid sequence: CASNPWGPVWNEQFF.

In its sample, this clone was seen once. J is TRBJ1-2 and V is TRBV11-2; 8 positions match TRBD1. Trimming took 1 base from V and 4 from J; bases not matched to a gene: 5. CDR1 and CDR2 (germline): SGHAT, FQNNGV. The CDR3 runs to 15 residues. The CDR3 DNA sequence: TGTGCCAGCAGCTTAGCCGGACAGGGACTCTATGGCTACACCTTC. This translates into CASSLAGQGLYGYTF. The full variable domain, rest sourced from reference TRBV11-2 and TRBJ1-2, is EAGVAQSPRYKIIEKRQSVAFWCNPISGHATLYWYQQILGQGPKLLIQFQNNGVVDDSQLPKDRFSAERLKGVDSTLKIQPAKLEDSAVYLCASSLAGQGLYGYTFGSGTRLTVV.

This clone was recorded only once. V gene TRBV7-9 combines with J gene TRBJ1-1, with 7 bases that match TRBD1. There are 15 residues in the CDR3. The V gene end was trimmed by 5 bases and the J gene end by 2 bases; junction bases not matched to a gene: 8. Germline CDR1 reads SEHNR; CDR2 reads FQNEAQ (reference sequence). The CDR3 region has the DNA TGTGCCAGCAGCCCGCGTAACAGGGGTAACACTGAAGCTTTCTTT. Protein: CASSPRNRGNTEAFF.

J is TRBJ1-5 and V is TRBV11-2; D unclear. The CDR3 is made up of 15 amino acids. Trimming removed 0 bases from V and 5 bases from J, with 11 bases in between. Germline assignment: CDR1 SGHAT and CDR2 FQNNGV. CDR3 loop: CASSLDRGGYQPQHF. DNA of the CDR3: TGTGCCAGCAGCTTAGATCGGGGAGGGTATCAGCCCCAGCATTTT.

The rearrangement uses TRBV6-5 and TRBJ2-7, with D uncertain. The CDR3 runs 13 residues. The V end was cut by 6 bases, the J end by 2 bases, with 11 bases between. Per germline, CDR1 MNHEY and CDR2 SVGAGI. CDR3 sequence reads: CASRPAGTYEQYF. The CDR3 nucleotides are TGTGCCAGCAGGCCGGCAGGCACCTACGAGCAGTACTTC.

The chain has TRBV7-3 and TRBJ2-1, with TRBD2 matching 8 bases. Germline trimming cut 4 bases from V and 8 bases from J; bases unmatched to any gene: 1. The CDR3 consists of 12 residues. Germline CDR1 is SGHTA and CDR2 is FQGTGA. For the CDR3, the DNA is TGTGCCAGCAGCTCAGCGGGAGATGAGCAGTTCTTC. Encoded protein: CASSSAGDEQFF.

The rearrangement joins TRBV5-4 to TRBJ2-7; D perhaps matches TRBD2 (6 bases). V lost 3 bases, J lost 3 bases, and 10 bases lay in between. CDR1 is SGHNT and CDR2 is YYREEE in the germline V gene (reference sequence). This CDR3 is 13 amino acids long. CDR3 coding DNA: TGTGCCAGCAGCTCCGGGAGACTCTACGAGCAGTACTTC. Its protein product is CASSSGRLYEQYF.

The chain joins TRBV7-9 to TRBJ1-4, with 8 bases fitting TRBD1. The germline V gene has CDR1 SEHNR and CDR2 FQNEAQ (reference sequence). The CDR3 consists of 15 residues. The junction had 10 bases not matched to a gene; V was cut back by 5 bases and J by 8 bases. As DNA, the CDR3 is TGTGCCAGCAGCCGCATACAGGGGGAGGTAGAAAAACTGTTTTTT. The encoded protein is CASSRIQGEVEKLFF.

The genes are TRBV7-9 and TRBJ2-2, with 9 positions matching TRBD2. The junction had 6 bases not matched to a gene; V was cut back by 2 bases and J by 5 bases. This CDR3 has 16 amino acids. CDR1 SEHNR and CDR2 FQNEAQ come from the germline V gene (reference sequence). CDR3: CASSLKAGGGTGELFF. The CDR3 DNA sequence: TGTGCCAGCAGCTTAAAAGCGGGAGGAGGAACCGGGGAGCTGTTTTTT.

The DNA of the CDR3 is TGTGCCAGCAGCCCGAGGGGACTAGCGGTCGAGCAGTACTTC. As protein: CASSPRGLAVEQYF. The chain is built from TRBV7-8 and TRBJ2-7; 11 nucleotides align to TRBD2. This CDR3 region has 14 residues. The V and J ends lost 5 bases and 6 bases, in that order; junction bases with no gene match: 6. CDR1 and CDR2 (germline): SGHVS, FQNEAQ. Full variable domain (missing parts from reference TRBV7-8 and TRBJ2-7): GAGVSQSPRYKVAKRGQDVALRCDPISGHVSLFWYQQALGQGPEFLTYFQNEAQLDKSGLPSDRFFAERPEGSVSTLKIQRTQQEDSAVYLCASSPRGLAVEQYFGPGTRLTVT.

This clone was seen only once. V and J are TRBV5-1 and TRBJ1-1; 10 nucleotides match TRBD1. This CDR3 is built from 16 residues. J was trimmed by 1 base and V by 0 bases; bases with no gene match: 3. In germline, CDR1 is SGHRS, CDR2 YFSETQ. The DNA for the CDR3 is TGCGCCAGCAGCTTGGCAGGGACAGGGGAGAACACTGAAGCTTTCTTT. Protein: CASSLAGTGENTEAFF.

The chain links TRBV4-3 to TRBJ2-2; D not resolved. The CDR3 totals 13 residues. The V end lost 0 bases, the J end lost 6 bases, and 5 bases lay between the germline ends. Germline lookup yields CDR1 LGHNA and CDR2 YSLEER. CDR3 protein: CASSQDVAGELFF. The CDR3 DNA reads TGCGCCAGCAGCCAAGATGTAGCCGGGGAGCTGTTTTTT.

The chain links TRBV2 to TRBJ2-3, with 10 bases fitting TRBD2. Germline loops: CDR1 SNHLY, CDR2 FYNNEI. Trimming took 4 bases from V and 6 from J; bases not matched to a gene: 10. There are 16 residues in the CDR3. In DNA form, the CDR3 reads TGTGCCAGCAGTGTATCCAGCGGGAGGGCCGGGGATACGCAGTATTTT. This sequence encodes CASSVSSGRAGDTQYF.